This T cell receptor beta chain derives from a study of cytomegalovirus exposure and HLA in healthy donors. Study results and caveats: Several of the most significant clusters were apparently associated with common viral pathogens in a later analysis. The study found most TCR sequences rare, yet found some public TCRs in many donors.

V shed 3 bases, J shed 0 bases, and the junction held 7 bases outside the gene matches. Per germline, CDR1 SQVTM and CDR2 ANQGSEA. CDR3 size: 15 residues. 60 Vbeta and 13 Jbeta primers were used in PCR. Repertoires were generated with immunoSEQ multiplex PCR, while TCRdb's copy carries only in-frame clones and drops some. The sample shows 100,000 to 150,000 clones, 60% to 85% of them seen only once. About this clone: Its specificity is not known.

The sample was PBMCs. V usage is TRBV29-1 and J usage is TRBJ1-1; 7 bases agree with TRBD1. This receptor was obtained from a woman younger than 35 in good health and CMV-seronegative. The CDR3 nucleotides read TGCAGCGTTGAGGCACAGGGGAAAGTGAACACTGAAGCTTTCTTT. Translating gives CSVEAQGKVNTEAFF.